Listed here are 15 T cell receptor beta chains from one sample, sequenced in a study of cytomegalovirus exposure and HLA in healthy donors. 60 Vbeta and 13 Jbeta primers were used in PCR. The data were produced by immunoSEQ multiplex PCR, yet TCRdb's version contains in-frame clones alone and is incomplete. This table holds tens of thousands of clones, around 9.1% found once. Sequenced material: PBMCs. These receptors came from a man aged 60-69 years in good health and CMV-seropositive.

This clone was picked up many times. This chain joins TRBV30 and TRBJ2-2; 7 bases are shared with TRBD2. V shed 5 bases and J 0 bases; nucleotides not matched to a gene: 3. The CDR3 spans 14 residues. Germline assignment: CDR1 GTSNPN and CDR2 SVGIG (reference sequence). The CDR3 is CAWGRGSNTGELFF. CDR3 bases: TGTGCCTGGGGGAGGGGCTCGAACACCGGGGAGCTGTTTTTT.

This clone was observed a few times. CDR3 nucleotides: TGTGCCAGCAGCTGGGTACCGGGACTAGCGGGAGGCCAACCCCACGAGCAGTACTTC. Its protein product is CASSWVPGLAGGQPHEQYF. The gene calls are TRBV5-8 and TRBJ2-7, with 15 bases fitting TRBD2. The CDR3 spans 19 residues. CDR1 is SGHTS and CDR2 is YDEGEE in the germline V gene. V was clipped by 3 bases and J by 5 bases; unmatched bases: 15.

With regard to this clone: The junction differs from germline at one of its ends, possibly a read error. This chain joins TRBV11-2 and TRBJ2-3; D remains ambiguous. In germline, CDR1 is SGHAT, CDR2 FQNNGV. The CDR3 is 12 residues long. CDR3 in DNA: TGTGCCAGCAGCTTTGCAGGCCGAGAGCAAGATTTT. It yields the protein CASSFAGREQDF.

The table lists this clone with a few counts. The chain has TRBV7-3 and TRBJ2-5, with 8 bases fitting TRBD1. The CDR3 covers 15 residues. V lost 4 bases and J lost 0; bases outside the gene matches: 4. Germline V gene lookup returns CDR1 SGHTA and CDR2 FQGTGA. CDR3 sequence: CASSSMGQDQETQYF. Here the CDR3 DNA reads TGTGCCAGCAGCTCAATGGGACAGGACCAAGAGACCCAGTACTTC.

This clone was recorded a few times. V is TRBV9 and J is TRBJ2-1, with 7 nucleotides matching TRBD1. Per germline, CDR1 SGDLS and CDR2 YYNGEE. The CDR3 covers 15 residues. Trimming cost V 3 bases and J 4 bases; bases outside gene matches: 7. In nucleotides, the CDR3 is TGTGCCAGCAGCGCCTCAACAGGGGTATACAATGAGCAGTTCTTC. Its translation is CASSASTGVYNEQFF.

This sequence joins TRBV5-4 and TRBJ1-3, with a tentative D call TRBD1 (6 bases). V lost 4 bases, J lost 0 bases, and 14 bases lay in between. The CDR3 consists of 16 residues. Per germline, CDR1 SGHNT and CDR2 YYREEE (reference sequence). CDR3 in DNA: TGTGCCAGCAGCGGGACCGGGACAAACTCTGGAAACACCATATATTTT. Translated: CASSGTGTNSGNTIYF. Together with reference TRBV5-4 and TRBJ1-3, the CDR3 gives the full variable domain: ETGVTQSPTHLIKTRGQQVTLRCSSQSGHNTVSWYQQALGQGPQFIFQYYREEENGRGNFPPRFSGLQFPNYSSELNVNALELDDSALYLCASSGTGTNSGNTIYFGEGSWLTVV.

This clone was observed a handful of times. The V gene is TRBV6-1, the J gene TRBJ1-3; D might be TRBD1 (6 bases). V gave up 6 bases and J gave up 3 bases, with 6 bases separating them. Germline V gene lookup returns CDR1 MNHNS and CDR2 SASEGT. This CDR3 is built from 12 residues. Here the CDR3 DNA reads TGTGCCAGCAGACAGGGTGGAAACACCATATATTTT. It translates to CASRQGGNTIYF.

The chain recombines TRBV4-1 with TRBJ2-2, with 11 bases fitting TRBD2. The CDR3 length is 16 residues. CDR1 is MGHRA, CDR2 YSYEKL, per germline. V lost 0 bases and J lost 7; bases outside the gene matches: 4. The CDR3 reads CASSQELAGAVGELFF. CDR3 DNA sequence: TGCGCCAGCAGCCAAGAACTAGCGGGAGCAGTCGGGGAGCTGTTTTTT.

The rearrangement links TRBV19 to TRBJ1-2, with 9 bases identical to TRBD1. CDR3 length: 14 amino acids. V trimming: 5 bases; J trimming: 8 bases; junction bases outside the gene matches: 9. CDR1 is LNHDA and CDR2 is SQIVND in the germline V gene (reference sequence). As DNA, the CDR3 is TGTGCCAGTAGTGTAACAGGGGGCGCGAGGGGCTACACCTTC. It is translated as CASSVTGGARGYTF.

This clone came up a few times. The rearrangement uses TRBV19 and TRBJ1-5, with 9 bases aligning to TRBD1. The CDR3 has 13 residues. The germline V gene has CDR1 LNHDA and CDR2 SQIVND (reference sequence). Trimming removed 10 bases from V and 5 bases from J; junction bases left unmatched: 6. CDR3 in DNA: TGTGCCACCTCTGACAGGGGGGATCAGCCCCAGCATTTT. Its translation is CATSDRGDQPQHF. The variable domain in full, with the rest retrieved from reference TRBV19 and TRBJ1-5, is DGGITQSPKYLFRKEGQNVTLSCEQNLNHDAMYWYRQDPGQGLRLIYYSQIVNDFQKGDIAEGYSVSREKKESFPLTVTSAQKNPTAFYLCATSDRGDQPQHFGDGTRLSIL.

A few counts support this clone. The chain joins TRBV9 to TRBJ2-7; TRBD1 aligns across 10 bases. The CDR3 spans 16 residues. With 3 bases clipped from V and 6 bases from J, the junction kept 12 bases outside the gene matches. Looked up from germline, CDR1 is SGDLS and CDR2 is YYNGEE. The CDR3 DNA follows: TGTGCCAGCAGCGAGGCATCAGGGACAGGGGTAGTCGAGCAGTACTTC. Translated, it gives CASSEASGTGVVEQYF. Full variable domain (remainder filled in from reference TRBV9 and TRBJ2-7): DSGVTQTPKHLITATGQRVTLRCSPRSGDLSVYWYQQSLDQGLQFLIQYYNGEERAKGNILERFSAQQFPDLHSELNLSSLELGDSALYFCASSEASGTGVVEQYFGPGTRLTVT.

This clone was recorded a few times. J is TRBJ2-5 and V is TRBV4-2; D ambiguous. Germline V CDR1 and CDR2: LGHNA, YNFKEQ. V lost 6 bases, J lost 5 bases, and 13 bases lay in between. This CDR3 comprises 13 residues. The CDR3 sequence: CASRFVSSETQYF. In nucleotides, the CDR3 is TGTGCCAGCAGATTCGTAAGCTCGGAGACCCAGTACTTC.

In this sample, this clone turned up a few times. The chain couples TRBV19 to TRBJ2-1, with D possibly TRBD2 on 6 matching bases. The CDR3 extends over 15 amino acids. Germline CDR1 LNHDA, CDR2 SQIVND (reference sequence). Trimming removed 5 bases from V and 1 base from J, with 12 bases in between. CDR3 DNA sequence: TGTGCCAGTAGTTTAAGACTAGTTTCCTACAATGAGCAGTTCTTC. This sequence encodes CASSLRLVSYNEQFF.

This clone was counted between two and nine times. This sequence joins TRBV7-9 and TRBJ1-4, with D perhaps matching TRBD1 (5 bases). The germline V and J ends were trimmed by 3 bases and 4 bases, with 6 bases remaining between them. The CDR3 runs 13 residues. Germline V gene sequence: CDR1 SEHNR, CDR2 FQNEAQ (reference sequence). The CDR3 coding sequence is TGTGCCAGCAGCTTGGGGGGTAATGAAAAACTGTTTTTT. Its translation is CASSLGGNEKLFF.

The J gene is TRBJ2-1, the V gene TRBV10-3, with TRBD2 matching 9 bases. The CDR3 has 18 residues. V shed 2 bases and J 9 bases; nucleotides not matched to a gene: 17. CDR1 and CDR2 from the germline V gene are ENHRY and SYGVKD. The DNA of the CDR3 is TGTGCCATCAGTGAGAGGGGCGGGAGGGCCTCCCTAGCTAGTGAGCAGTTCTTC. This translates into CAISERGGRASLASEQFF.